This is a list of T cell receptor beta chains from one sample in a study of shared clonotypes between healthy human individuals. Clones were sequenced by immunoSEQ multiplex PCR, and TCRdb holds only the in-frame ones, with some missing. The sample consists of 2 million to 3 million clones, 80% to 95% of them appearing once. Specimen: naive CD4+ T cells from PBMCs. The receptors originated from a man in his late teens or twenties in good health. Some clones in this sample may be carry-over from other donors' samples. Both conserved end residues are part of each CDR3. Expanded clones are given a class, and other clones once, few, many or no size at all.

NA TRBJ2-5 TRBV28 CASSLFGQGPSGGTQYF
NA TRBJ2-3 TRBV5-1 CASSLSRAGLAKTDTQYF
NA TRBJ2-7 TRBV5-1 CASSLEDGSRNEQYF
NA TRBJ2-7 TRBV11-2 CASSSGGWRKSSYEQYF
NA TRBJ2-4 TRBV11-2 CASSFGMGGVNIQYF
NA TRBJ2-3 TRBV5-1 CASSFSSGDHDTQYF
NA TRBJ2-4 TRBV4-1 CASSQVIQGRKNIQYF
NA TRBJ2-2 TRBV7-9 CASRGPEISSGELFF
NA TRBJ2-5 TRBV5-1 CASSSGAQETQYF
NA TRBJ2-7 TRBV5-1 CASSTGTGGPHEQYF
NA TRBJ2-3 TRBV11-2 CASSLAPGTDTQYF
NA TRBJ2-3 TRBV28 CASSPEGASTDTQYF
NA TRBJ2-7 TRBV28 CASSLGYRSYEQYF
NA TRBJ1-6 TRBV2 CASSGISQRGNSPLHF
NA TRBJ2-3 TRBV7-2 CASSLSGRTDTQYF
few TRBJ1-1 TRBV28 CASIGGTPEAFF
NA TRBJ2-7 TRBV28 CASTVSSSYEQYF
NA TRBJ1-5 TRBV19 CASSIRRGYSNQPQHF
NA TRBJ1-1 TRBV25-1 CASNSEGGTEAFF
NA TRBJ1-1 TRBV18 CASSRGTAQNTEAFF
NA TRBJ2-4 TRBV19 CASSVGTSGKSQTAKNIQYF
NA TRBJ2-1 TRBV19 CASSFWGSSYNEQFF
NA TRBJ2-1 TRBV7-6 CASSLRAPRIEQFF
NA TRBJ2-7 TRBV18 CASSPKALAFTEQYF
NA TRBJ1-2 TRBV2 CASSTSFDGYTF
NA TRBJ2-1 TRBV7-3 CASSLLAGYNEQFF
NA TRBJ2-7 TRBV5-4 CASRDGMTGTSYEQYF
once TRBJ2-1 TRBV6-4 CASSPGLAPNNRQFF
NA TRBJ1-1 TRBV11-3 CASSLWMNTEAFF
NA TRBJ2-4 TRBV6-1 CASLPRPRENIQYF
NA TRBJ1-3 TRBV6-5 CASSPDSSSGNTIYF
NA TRBJ2-3 TRBV4-1 CASSQVPPGGTDTQYF
NA TRBJ2-7 TRBV30 CAWTGKPEDEQYF
NA TRBJ2-6 TRBV4-3 CASSQWGRQGPGANVLTF